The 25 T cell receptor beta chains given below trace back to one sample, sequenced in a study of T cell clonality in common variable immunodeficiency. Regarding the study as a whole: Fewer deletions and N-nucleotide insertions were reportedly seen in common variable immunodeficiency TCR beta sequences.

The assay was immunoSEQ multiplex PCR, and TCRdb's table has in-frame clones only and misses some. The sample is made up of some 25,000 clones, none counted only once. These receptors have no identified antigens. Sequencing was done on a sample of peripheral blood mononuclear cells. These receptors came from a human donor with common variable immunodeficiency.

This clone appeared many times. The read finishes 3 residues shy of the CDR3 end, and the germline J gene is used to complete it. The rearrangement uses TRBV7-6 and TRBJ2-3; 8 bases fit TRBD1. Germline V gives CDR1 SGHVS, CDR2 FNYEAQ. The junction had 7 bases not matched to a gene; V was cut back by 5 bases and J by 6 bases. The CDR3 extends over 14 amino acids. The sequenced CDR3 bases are TGTGCCAGCAGCCCCCGGACAGGGTCGGATACG. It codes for CASSPRTGSDT. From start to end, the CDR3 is CASSPRTGSDTQYF.

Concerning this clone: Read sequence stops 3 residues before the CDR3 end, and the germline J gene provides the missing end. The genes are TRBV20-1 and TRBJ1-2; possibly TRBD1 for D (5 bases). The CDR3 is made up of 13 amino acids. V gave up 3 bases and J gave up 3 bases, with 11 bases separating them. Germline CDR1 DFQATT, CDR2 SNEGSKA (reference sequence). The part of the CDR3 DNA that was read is TGCAGTGCTAGGATTCAGGGCGACTATGGC. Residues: CSARIQGDYG. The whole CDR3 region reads CSARIQGDYGYTF.

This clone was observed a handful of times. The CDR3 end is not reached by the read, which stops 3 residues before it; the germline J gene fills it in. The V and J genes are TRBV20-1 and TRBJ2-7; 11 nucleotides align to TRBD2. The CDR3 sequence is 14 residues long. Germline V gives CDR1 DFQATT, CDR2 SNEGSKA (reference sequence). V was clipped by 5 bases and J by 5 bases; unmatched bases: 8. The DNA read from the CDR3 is TGCAGTGCTCCGGGACTAGCGGAGGTCGACGAG. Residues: CSAPGLAEVDE. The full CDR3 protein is CSAPGLAEVDEQYF.

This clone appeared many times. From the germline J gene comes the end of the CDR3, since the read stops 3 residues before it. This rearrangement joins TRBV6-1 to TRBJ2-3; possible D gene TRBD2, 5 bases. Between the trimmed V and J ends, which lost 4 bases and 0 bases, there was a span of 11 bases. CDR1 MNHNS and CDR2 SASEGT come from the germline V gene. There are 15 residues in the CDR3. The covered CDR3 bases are TGTGCCAGCAGTGCGAGCGGAGCTAGCACAGATACG. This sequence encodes CASSASGASTDT. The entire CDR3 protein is CASSASGASTDTQYF.

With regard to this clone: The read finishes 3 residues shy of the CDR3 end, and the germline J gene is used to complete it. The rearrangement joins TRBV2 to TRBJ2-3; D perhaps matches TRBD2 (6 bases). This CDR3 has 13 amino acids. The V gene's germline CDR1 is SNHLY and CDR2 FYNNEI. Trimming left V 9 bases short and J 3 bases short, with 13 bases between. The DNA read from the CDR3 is TGTGCCAGGGGGACTCAGCATACAGATACG. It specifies CARGTQHTDT. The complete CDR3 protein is CARGTQHTDTQYF.

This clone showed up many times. The part of the CDR3 DNA that was read is TGTGCCAGCAGTGTTTCGGGGGTTTTGGACCAGCCC. Translated: CASSVSGVLDQP. The CDR3, in full, reads CASSVSGVLDQPQHF. The chain couples TRBV6-1 to TRBJ1-5; possible D gene TRBD1, 5 bases. The CDR3 is cut off 3 residues early in the read; its end comes from the germline J gene. The CDR3 has 15 amino acids. The ends were cut back, 4 bases at V and 7 bases at J, with 17 bases in the middle. Germline assignment: CDR1 MNHNS and CDR2 SASEGT.

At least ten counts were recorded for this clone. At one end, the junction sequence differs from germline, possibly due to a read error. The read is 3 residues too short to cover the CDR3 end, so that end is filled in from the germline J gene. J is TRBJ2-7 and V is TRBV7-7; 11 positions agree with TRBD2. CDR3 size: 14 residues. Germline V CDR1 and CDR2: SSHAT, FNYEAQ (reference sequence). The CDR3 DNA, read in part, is TGTGCTAGCAGCCCGGGGACTAGCGGCGGCGAG. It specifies CASSPGTSGGE. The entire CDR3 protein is CASSPGTSGGEQYF.

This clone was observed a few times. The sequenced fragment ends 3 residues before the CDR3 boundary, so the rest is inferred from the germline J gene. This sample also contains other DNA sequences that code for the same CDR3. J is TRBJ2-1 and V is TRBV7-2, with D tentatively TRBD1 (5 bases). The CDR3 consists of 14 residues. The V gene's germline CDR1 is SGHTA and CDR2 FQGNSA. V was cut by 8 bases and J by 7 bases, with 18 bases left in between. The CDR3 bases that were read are TGTGCCAGCCGGTATCCGGGCAGGGTGAATGAG. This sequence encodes CASRYPGRVNE. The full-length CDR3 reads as CASRYPGRVNEQFF.

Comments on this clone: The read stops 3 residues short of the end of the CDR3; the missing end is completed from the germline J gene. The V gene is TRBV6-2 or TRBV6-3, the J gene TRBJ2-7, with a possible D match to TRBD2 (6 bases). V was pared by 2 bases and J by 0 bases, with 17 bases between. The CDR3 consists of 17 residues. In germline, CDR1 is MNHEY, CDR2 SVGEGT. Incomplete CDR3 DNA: TGTGCCAGCAGTTACGAGTTAGCGGAAAGATACTCCTACGAG. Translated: CASSYELAERYSYE. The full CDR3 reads CASSYELAERYSYEQYF.

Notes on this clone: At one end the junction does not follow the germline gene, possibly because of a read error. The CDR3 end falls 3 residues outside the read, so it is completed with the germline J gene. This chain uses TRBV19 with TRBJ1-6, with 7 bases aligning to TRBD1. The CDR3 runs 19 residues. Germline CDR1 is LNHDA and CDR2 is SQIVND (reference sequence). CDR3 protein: CASSSQRSGQSSYKSPLHF. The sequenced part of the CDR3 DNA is TGTGCCAGTAGTTCACAGAGGTCGGGACAGAGCTCCTATAAGTCACCC.

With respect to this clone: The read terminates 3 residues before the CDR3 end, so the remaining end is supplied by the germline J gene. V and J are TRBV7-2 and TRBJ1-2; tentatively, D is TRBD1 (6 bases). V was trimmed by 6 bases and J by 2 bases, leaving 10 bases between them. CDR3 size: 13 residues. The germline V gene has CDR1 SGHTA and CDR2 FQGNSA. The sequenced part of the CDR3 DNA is TGTGCCAGCAGTTGGGACATAAACTATGGC. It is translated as CASSWDINYG. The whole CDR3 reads CASSWDINYGYTF.

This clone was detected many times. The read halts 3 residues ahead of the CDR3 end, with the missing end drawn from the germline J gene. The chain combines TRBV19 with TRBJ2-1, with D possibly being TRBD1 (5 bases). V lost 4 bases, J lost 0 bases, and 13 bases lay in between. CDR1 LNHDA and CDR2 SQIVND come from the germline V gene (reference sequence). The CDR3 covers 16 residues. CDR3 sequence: CASSKETVLSYNEQFF. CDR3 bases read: TGTGCCAGTAGTAAGGAGACAGTACTCTCCTACAATGAG.

Incomplete CDR3 DNA: TGTGCCAGCAGTGTTTCAGGGGGCACTGAA. It specifies CASSVSGGTE. The CDR3 reads in full as CASSVSGGTEAFF. The J gene is TRBJ1-1, the V gene TRBV7-2, with 7 positions matching TRBD1. The read halts 3 residues ahead of the CDR3 end, with the missing end drawn from the germline J gene. The trim removed 6 bases at V and 4 bases at J, leaving 5 bases unmatched. Germline V gives CDR1 SGHTA, CDR2 FQGNSA. The CDR3 spans 13 residues.

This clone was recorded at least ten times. CDR3 sequence: CASSRLAGLIGGELFF. The sequenced CDR3 bases are TGTGCCAGCAGTAGACTAGCGGGATTAATCGGCGGGGAG. The chain combines TRBV6-2 or TRBV6-3 with TRBJ2-2, with 11 bases matching TRBD2. Read coverage stops 3 residues before the CDR3 terminus; the germline J gene supplies the remainder. This CDR3 has 16 amino acids. The V and J ends lost 5 bases and 7 bases, in that order; junction bases with no gene match: 9. Germline values: CDR1 MNHEY, CDR2 SVGEGT.

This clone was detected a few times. The CDR3 reads CSAARTSGSHEQYF. The DNA read from the CDR3 is TGCAGTGCCGCCAGGACTAGCGGTAGTCACGAG. V gene TRBV20-1 combines with J gene TRBJ2-7, with 10 nucleotides matching TRBD2. With the read ending 3 residues before the CDR3 end, the germline J gene is used to fill in that end. V dropped 6 bases and J dropped 5; count of bases not matched to a gene: 10. CDR3 length: 14 residues. Germline CDR1 and CDR2: DFQATT and SNEGSKA (reference sequence).

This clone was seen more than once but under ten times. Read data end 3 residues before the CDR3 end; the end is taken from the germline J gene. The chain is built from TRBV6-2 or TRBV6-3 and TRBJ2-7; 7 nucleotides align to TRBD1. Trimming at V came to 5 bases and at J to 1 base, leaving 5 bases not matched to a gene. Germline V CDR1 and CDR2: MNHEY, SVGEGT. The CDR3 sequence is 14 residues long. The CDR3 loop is CASSPTGSSYEQYF. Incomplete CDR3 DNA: TGTGCCAGCAGTCCGACAGGGAGTTCCTACGAG.

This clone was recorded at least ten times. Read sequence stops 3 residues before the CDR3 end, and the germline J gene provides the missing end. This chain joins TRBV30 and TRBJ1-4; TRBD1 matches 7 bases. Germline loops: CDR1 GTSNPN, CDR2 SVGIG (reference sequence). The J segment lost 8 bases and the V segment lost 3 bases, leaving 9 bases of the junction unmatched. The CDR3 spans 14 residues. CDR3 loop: CAWSALGQNEKLFF. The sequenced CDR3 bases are TGTGCCTGGAGCGCCTTGGGACAGAACGAAAAA.

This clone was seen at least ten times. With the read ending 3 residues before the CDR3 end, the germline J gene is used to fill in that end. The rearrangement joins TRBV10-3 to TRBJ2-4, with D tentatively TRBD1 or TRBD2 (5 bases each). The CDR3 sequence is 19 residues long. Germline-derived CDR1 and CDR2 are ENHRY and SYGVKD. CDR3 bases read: TGTGCCATCAGTACCCGTAGTGGAGAGGTTGAGAGGGGTTTTAGGGGT. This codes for CAISTRSGEVERGFRG. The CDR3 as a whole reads CAISTRSGEVERGFRGQYF.

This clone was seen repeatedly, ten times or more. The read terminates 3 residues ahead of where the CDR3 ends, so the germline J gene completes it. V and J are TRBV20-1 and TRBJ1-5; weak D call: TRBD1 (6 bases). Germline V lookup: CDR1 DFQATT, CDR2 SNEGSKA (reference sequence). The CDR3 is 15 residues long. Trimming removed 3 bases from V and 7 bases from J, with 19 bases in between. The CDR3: CSASLGGGAGQPQHF. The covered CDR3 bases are TGCAGTGCTAGTCTCGGGGGGGGCGCGGGGCAGCCC.

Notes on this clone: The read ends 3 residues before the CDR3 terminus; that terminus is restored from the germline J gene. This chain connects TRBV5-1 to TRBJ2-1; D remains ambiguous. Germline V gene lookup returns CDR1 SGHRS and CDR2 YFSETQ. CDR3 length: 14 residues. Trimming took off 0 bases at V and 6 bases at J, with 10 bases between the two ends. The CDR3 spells CASSLDSGLNEQFF. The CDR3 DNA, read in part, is TGCGCCAGCAGCTTGGACAGTGGCCTCAATGAG. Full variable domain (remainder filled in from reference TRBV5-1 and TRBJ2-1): KAGVTQTPRYLIKTRGQQVTLSCSPISGHRSVSWYQQTPGQGLQFLFEYFSETQRNKGNFPGRFSGRQFSNSRSEMNVSTLELGDSALYLCASSLDSGLNEQFFGPGTRLTVL.

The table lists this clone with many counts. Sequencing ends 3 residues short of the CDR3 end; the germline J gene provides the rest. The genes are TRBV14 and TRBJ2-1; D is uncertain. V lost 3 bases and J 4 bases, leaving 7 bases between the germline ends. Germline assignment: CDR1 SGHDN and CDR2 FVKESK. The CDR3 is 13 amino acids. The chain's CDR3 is CASSQLVYNEQFF. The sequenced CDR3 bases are TGTGCCAGCAGCCAGCTAGTTTACAATGAG.

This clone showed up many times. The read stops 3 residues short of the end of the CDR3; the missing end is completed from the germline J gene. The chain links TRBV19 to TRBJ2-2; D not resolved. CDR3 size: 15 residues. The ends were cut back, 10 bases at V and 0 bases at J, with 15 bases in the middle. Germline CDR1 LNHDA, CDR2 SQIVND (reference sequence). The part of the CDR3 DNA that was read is TGTGCCACCGCCTCGCGAGAGCCGAACACCGGGGAG. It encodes CATASREPNTGE. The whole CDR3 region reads CATASREPNTGELFF.

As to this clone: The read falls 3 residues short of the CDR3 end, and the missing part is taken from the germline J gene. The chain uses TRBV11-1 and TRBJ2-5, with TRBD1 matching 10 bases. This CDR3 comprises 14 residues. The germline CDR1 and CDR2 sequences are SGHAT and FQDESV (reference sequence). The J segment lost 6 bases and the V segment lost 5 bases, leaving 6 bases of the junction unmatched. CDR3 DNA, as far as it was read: TGTGCCAGCAGCCAGACAGGGGGCGGAAAGACC. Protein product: CASSQTGGGKT. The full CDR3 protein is CASSQTGGGKTQYF.

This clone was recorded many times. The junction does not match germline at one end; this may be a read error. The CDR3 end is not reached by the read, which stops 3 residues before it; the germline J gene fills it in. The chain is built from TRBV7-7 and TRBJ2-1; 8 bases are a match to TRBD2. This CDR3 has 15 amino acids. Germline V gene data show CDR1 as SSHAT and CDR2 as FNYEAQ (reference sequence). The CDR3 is CASSLASGSGNEQFF. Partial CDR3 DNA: TGTGCTAGCAGCTTAGCAAGCGGGAGTGGGAATGAG.

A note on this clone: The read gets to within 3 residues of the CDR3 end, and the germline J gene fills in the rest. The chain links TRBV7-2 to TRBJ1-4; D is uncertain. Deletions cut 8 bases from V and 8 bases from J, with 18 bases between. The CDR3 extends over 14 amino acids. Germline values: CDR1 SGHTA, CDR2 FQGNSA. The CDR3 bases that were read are TGTGCCAGCTCCAACATTCCGTCCTTCGAAAAA. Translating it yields CASSNIPSFEK. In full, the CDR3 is CASSNIPSFEKLFF.